This record concerns one T cell receptor beta chain sequence. This record belongs to a study of T-cell memory formation after mild COVID-19. TCRdb used MiXCR to reprocess the 5' RACE reads, holding one entry per CDR3 protein. This sample has a few hundred thousand distinct CDR3 sequences, with about 20% found just once. Sequenced sample: PBMCs or a T cell subset sorted from them (not recorded which). This TCR derives from a man aged 18 to 29 who had mild COVID-19 (a few samples of this study predate the infection). Cell type and time point are not known.

In nucleotides, the CDR3 is TGCGCCAGCAGCCACCTCTTAAGCACAGATACGCAGTATTTT. Translation gives CASSHLLSTDTQYF. This chain uses TRBV4-1 with TRBJ2-3; D is undetermined. The CDR3 is 14 residues long. From germline, CDR1 is MGHRA and CDR2 YSYEKL. V was shortened by 3 bases and J by 0 bases, with 7 bases between the two germline ends.